This TCR beta chain derives from a study of beta chain features in type 1 diabetes. What was sequenced were expressed TCRB transcripts, since all of the isolated RNA had been reverse transcribed. Profiling relied on immunoSEQ multiplex PCR, and the TCRdb table lists in-frame clones only, not all of them. Of about 320,000 clones detected, about 14% appear once; the ten largest clones hold around 7%. This clone has a handful of counts. Its specificity is unknown. On average, the one heparinised blood draw given by each donor was roughly 100 mL. CD4+ naive, central memory, regulatory and stem cell-like memory cells were sorted via CD45RO/CCR7/CD25/CD127/CD95/CD27. Study outcomes and limitations: The similarity of naive, central memory and Treg TCRB repertoires appeared greater among patients than among healthy donors.

This clonotype originated in a man younger than 40 in good health. Sample: central memory CD4+ T cells from blood.

CDR3 amino acids: CASSLGGKAYEQYF. In DNA form, the CDR3 reads TGTGCCAGCAGCTTAGGGGGGAAAGCTTACGAGCAGTACTTC. The gene calls are TRBV11-2 and TRBJ2-7, with D tentatively TRBD1 or TRBD2 (5 bases each). Germline V gene data show CDR1 as SGHAT and CDR2 as FQNNGV. V shed 1 base and J shed 4 bases, with 11 bases lying between them. The CDR3 contains 14 residues.